The clone carrying this T cell receptor beta chain was found once. These data originate in a study of CD8+CD57+ T cells in acquired aplastic anemia. The CDR3 totals 11 residues. Deletions cut 3 bases from V and 6 bases from J, with 9 bases between. CDR1 and CDR2 from the germline V gene are DFQATT and SNEGSKA (reference sequence). Genomic DNA, the template, was used for profiling of the TCR beta VDJ and CDR3. Each CDR3 protein is one row after TCRdb ran MiXCR on the reads. Of 180,000 or so distinct CDR3 sequences detected, under 55% appear once; the ten largest clones hold about 2.9%. This sequence was found in a human donor in good health. V and J are TRBV20-1 and TRBJ2-7, with D hard to call. Sample: sorted CD4+, CD8+, or CD8+CD57+ T cells (not recorded which) from PBMCs. For the CDR3, the DNA is TGCAGTGCTAGGTCGGACGCCGAGCAGTACTTC. Its translation is CSARSDAEQYF.